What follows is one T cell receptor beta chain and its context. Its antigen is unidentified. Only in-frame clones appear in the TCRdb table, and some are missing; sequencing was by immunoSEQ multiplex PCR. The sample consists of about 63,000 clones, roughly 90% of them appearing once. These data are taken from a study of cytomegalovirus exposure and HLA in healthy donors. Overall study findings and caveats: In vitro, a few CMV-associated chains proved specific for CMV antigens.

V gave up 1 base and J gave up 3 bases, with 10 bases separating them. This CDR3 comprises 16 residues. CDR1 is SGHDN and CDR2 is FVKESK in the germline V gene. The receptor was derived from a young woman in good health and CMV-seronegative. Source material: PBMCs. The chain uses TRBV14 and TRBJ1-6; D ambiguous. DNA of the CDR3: TGTGCCAGCAGCCAAGTATATGGGCGCTATAATTCACCCCTCCACTTT. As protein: CASSQVYGRYNSPLHF.